What follows is one T cell receptor beta chain and its context. The antigen is not known. The data derive from a study of response to subunit inactivated influenza vaccine. The CDR3 runs to 15 residues. CDR1 is DFQATT, CDR2 SNEGSKA, per germline (reference sequence). The V segment lost 6 bases and the J segment 0 bases; nucleotides outside the gene matches: 7. Study results and caveats: Authors suggested each seasonal flu vaccination may recruit only limited numbers of new T cells.

MiXCR, run by TCRdb on the RT-PCR reads, gives a single entry per CDR3 protein. The table lists about 300,000 distinct CDR3 sequences, roughly 22% of them singletons. The chain links TRBV20-1 to TRBJ2-2; 7 positions match TRBD1. The clonotype was recovered from a man in his fifties or sixties who received an inactivated influenza vaccine. The specimen comprised PBMCs from blood, sampled approximately 20 months after vaccination. CDR3 nucleotide sequence: TGCAGTGCCGAAACCGGGACAGCGAACACCGGGGAGCTGTTTTTT. Its translation is CSAETGTANTGELFF.